This T cell receptor (beta chain) was observed in a study of shared clonotypes between healthy human individuals. Profiling relied on immunoSEQ multiplex PCR, and the TCRdb table lists in-frame clones only, not all of them. Seen here are about 2.1 million clones, 93% observed once, and the top ten hold around 1.8%. Naive CD8 cells were CD45RO-negative, positively selected for CCR7, excluding terminally differentiated effector memory CD45RA+ cells. Germline CDR1 is SGHTA and CDR2 is FQGTGA. The CDR3 length is 14 residues. The V and J ends lost 4 bases and 5 bases respectively, with 14 bases between them.

The sequenced material came from naive CD8+ T cells from PBMCs. The clonotype comes from a man aged 18 to 35 in good health. Some clones in this sample may be carry-over from other donors' samples. The chain links TRBV7-3 to TRBJ1-1; D perhaps matches TRBD1 (5 bases). CDR3 protein: CASSSDMEGTEAFF. The CDR3 region has the DNA TGTGCCAGCAGCTCGGACATGGAAGGGACTGAAGCTTTCTTT.